Shown below are 10 T cell receptor beta chains from a single sample sequenced in a study of OX40 agonist ivuxolimab in advanced cancers. The data were produced by immunoSEQ multiplex PCR, yet TCRdb's version contains in-frame clones alone and is incomplete. The data show approximately 66,000 clones, around 83% seen once. The material sequenced was CD4+ or CD8+ T cells sorted from blood, taken in a trial of the OX40 agonist ivuxolimab. Receptors were obtained from an adult with an advanced solid tumor such as melanoma, head and neck, liver or kidney cancer.

The chain joins TRBV11-3 to TRBJ2-5; D may be TRBD1 or TRBD2 (5 bases each). The germline gives CDR1 SGHNT, CDR2 YENEEA. Trimming took off 4 bases at V and 11 bases at J, with 11 bases between the two ends. The CDR3 sequence is 11 residues long. DNA for the CDR3: TGTGCCAGCAGCTCTGGGGGAAAGCAGTACTTC. Amino acid sequence: CASSSGGKQYF.

The V and J genes are TRBV6-1 and TRBJ1-5, with D maybe TRBD1 (6 bases). Germline V gene data show CDR1 as MNHNS and CDR2 as SASEGT. The V and J ends lost 7 bases and 9 bases respectively, with 19 bases between them. The length of the CDR3 is 14 residues. The CDR3 is CASTEGGGQWPQHF. The CDR3 nucleotides read TGTGCCAGCACCGAAGGGGGGGGGCAGTGGCCCCAGCATTTT.

This rearrangement joins TRBV6-1 to TRBJ1-4; no definite D call. CDR1 and CDR2 from the germline V gene are MNHNS and SASEGT. The CDR3 is 15 amino acids. V was trimmed by 3 bases and J by 2 bases, leaving 10 bases between them. The CDR3 DNA reads TGTGCCAGCAGTGACATGGGGTACACTAATGAAAAACTGTTTTTT. Protein: CASSDMGYTNEKLFF.

Here the CDR3 reads CASSSDLPGNEQFF. Written as DNA, the CDR3 is TGTGCCAGCTCAAGCGACCTCCCCGGCAATGAGCAGTTCTTC. The V and J genes are TRBV18 and TRBJ2-1; D gene uncertain. The length of the CDR3 is 14 residues. Trimming stripped 5 bases from V and 6 bases from J, with 14 bases between. The germline V gene encodes CDR1 KGHSH and CDR2 LQKENI.

The V gene is TRBV6-1, the J gene TRBJ1-2; tentatively, D is TRBD1 (6 bases). The germline gives CDR1 MNHNS, CDR2 SASEGT. CDR3 length: 16 amino acids. V shed 4 bases and J shed 6 bases, with 21 bases lying between them. The CDR3 loop is CASSVLPGQGQNGYTF. In DNA, the CDR3 is TGTGCCAGCAGTGTCCTACCGGGACAAGGACAAAATGGCTACACCTTC.

The chain has TRBV6-5 and TRBJ2-5, with unresolved D. CDR1 and CDR2 (germline): MNHEY, SVGAGI. The CDR3 spans 13 residues. V was clipped by 6 bases and J by 5 bases, with 13 bases between them. The CDR3 nucleotides are TGTGCCAGCAGCCCCGACCGTTCGGAGACCCAGTACTTC. Protein product: CASSPDRSETQYF.

The CDR3: CASGASGALYNEQFF. In nucleotides, the CDR3 is TGTGCCAGCGGGGCTAGCGGGGCCCTCTACAATGAGCAGTTCTTC. The chain carries TRBV2 and TRBJ2-1, with TRBD2 matching over 9 bases. V lost 8 bases and J lost 3; bases outside the gene matches: 8. The CDR3 covers 15 residues. Looked up from germline, CDR1 is SNHLY and CDR2 is FYNNEI. Full variable domain (outside the CDR3, taken from reference TRBV2 and TRBJ2-1): EPEVTQTPSHQVTQMGQEVILRCVPISNHLYFYWYRQILGQKVEFLVSFYNNEISEKSEIFDDQFSVERPDGSNFTLKIRSTKLEDSAMYFCASGASGALYNEQFFGPGTRLTVL.

The chain is built from TRBV19 and TRBJ2-1; TRBD1 aligns across 9 bases. V trimming: 3 bases; J trimming: 10 bases; junction bases outside the gene matches: 7. CDR3 length equals 14 residues. Per germline, CDR1 LNHDA and CDR2 SQIVND (reference sequence). The CDR3 nucleotides are TGTGCCAGTAGTATTGGGGGACAGGGCTTGGAGCAGTTCTTC. It translates to CASSIGGQGLEQFF.

This chain connects TRBV29-1 to TRBJ2-7; the D gene could be TRBD1 or TRBD2 (5 bases each). The V and J ends lost 4 bases and 5 bases respectively, with 12 bases between them. The V gene's germline CDR1 is SQVTM and CDR2 ANQGSEA. This CDR3 contains 12 residues. DNA for the CDR3: TGCAGCGTTGTGGGGGTCAATCACGAGCAGTACTTC. Encoded protein: CSVVGVNHEQYF.

The CDR3 sequence is CASSFLNEQFF. The CDR3 coding sequence is TGCGCCAGCAGCTTCTTGAATGAGCAGTTCTTC. J is TRBJ2-1 and V is TRBV5-1; unclear D gene. The germline V gene encodes CDR1 SGHRS and CDR2 YFSETQ. This CDR3 contains 11 residues. V was shortened by 2 bases and J by 7 bases, with 4 bases between the two germline ends.